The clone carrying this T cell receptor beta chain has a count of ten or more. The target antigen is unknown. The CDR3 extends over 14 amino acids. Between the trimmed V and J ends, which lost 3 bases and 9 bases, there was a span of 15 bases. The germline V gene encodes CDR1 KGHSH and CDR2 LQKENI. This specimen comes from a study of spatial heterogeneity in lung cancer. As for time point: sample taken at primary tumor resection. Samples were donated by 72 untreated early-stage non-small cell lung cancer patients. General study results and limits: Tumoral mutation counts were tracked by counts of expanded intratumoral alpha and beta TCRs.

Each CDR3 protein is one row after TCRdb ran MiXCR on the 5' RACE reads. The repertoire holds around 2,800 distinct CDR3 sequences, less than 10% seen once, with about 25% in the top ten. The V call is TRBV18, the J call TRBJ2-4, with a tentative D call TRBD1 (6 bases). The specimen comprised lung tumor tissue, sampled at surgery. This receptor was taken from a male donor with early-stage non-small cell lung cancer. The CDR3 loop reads CASSPAGQNSIQYF. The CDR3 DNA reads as TGTGCCAGCTCACCGGCAGGACAGAATAGCATTCAGTACTTC.